There are a few counts of the clone carrying this TCR beta chain. The data were taken from a study of T cells in Graves' hyperthyroidism and ophthalmopathy. RNA transcripts provided the source from which TCR beta CDR3 regions were amplified. A set of HTBI primers served as the primers for a first-round RT-PCR of the TCR CDR3. TCRdb analysed the multiplex PCR reads with MiXCR anew, one entry per CDR3 protein. Altogether some 580,000 distinct CDR3 sequences are present, roughly 16% being singletons, with the ten largest covering about 3.5%. Germline V gene data show CDR1 as GTSNPN and CDR2 as SVGIG (reference sequence). The CDR3 consists of 12 residues. The ends were cut back, 0 bases at V and 4 bases at J, with 3 bases in the middle.

This clonotype originated in a woman between 40 and 55 years old with Graves' ophthalmopathy. The sample was blood. This chain links TRBV30 with TRBJ2-2; no reliable D call. The CDR3 here is CAWSVLTGELFF. CDR3 DNA: TGTGCCTGGAGTGTACTCACCGGGGAGCTGTTTTTT.